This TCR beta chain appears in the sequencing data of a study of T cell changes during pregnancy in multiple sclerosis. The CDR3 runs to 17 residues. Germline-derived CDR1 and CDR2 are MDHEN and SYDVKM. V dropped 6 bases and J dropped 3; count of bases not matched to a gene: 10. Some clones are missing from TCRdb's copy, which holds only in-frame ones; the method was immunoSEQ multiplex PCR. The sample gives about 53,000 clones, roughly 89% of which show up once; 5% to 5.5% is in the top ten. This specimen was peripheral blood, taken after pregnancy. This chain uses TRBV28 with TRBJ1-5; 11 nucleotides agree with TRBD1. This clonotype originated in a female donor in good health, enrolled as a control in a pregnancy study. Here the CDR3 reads CASRPGPGQGDNQPQHF. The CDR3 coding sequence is TGTGCCAGCAGACCGGGTCCGGGACAGGGGGACAATCAGCCCCAGCATTTT.